Below, one T cell receptor (beta chain) is given with its context. What antigen it recognizes has not been identified. Per-nucleotide qualities are absent, and no much larger clonotype sits a single base away. The immunoSEQ Assay, a bias-controlled multiplex PCR, was used to amplify TCRbeta CDR3 regions from genomic DNA. In the original analysis: The number of nucleated cells in each sample was estimated by amplification of reference gene primers within the assay. To quantify the absolute abundance of each unique TCRbeta CDR3 rearrangement, sequence reads were collapsed and filtered. For each sample, productive Simpson clonality was calculated as the square root of Simpson's diversity index over productive rearrangements. Sourced from immuneACCESS, this table was stored by TCRdb with only in-frame sequences that have V and J called. A share of the clones is absent; for the studies checked, an unresolved V gene accounts for under half, and the remainder has no known explanation. V, J and clone size reflect that table, while D and trimming were determined from the DNA. Recorded for this sample are 80,000 to 95,000 clones; 70% to 85% of them occurred a single time. Of the sample, around 12% is held by the ten largest clones.

The data stem from a study of blood T cell repertoires in COVID-19 (dated by TCRdb to the early 2020s). Background for the entire study: The collaborator samples originated in the United States, Italy and Spain and spanned the acute and convalescent phases of COVID-19. The prospective study material was composed of cDNA or gDNA derived from T cells, B-cell-depleted T cells, or PBMCs. Deeply sampled blood TCRbeta repertoires from subjects exposed to, actively infected with, or recovered from COVID-19 were included in the dataset. The sample metadata nearly always contained a de-identified subject ID, COVID-19 status, age in years and sex. The samples were drawn from the first 160 participants of the ongoing ImmuneRACE study and from over 950 subjects provided by 6 global collaborators. The repertoires were released in a freely available public database intended as a resource for research on the immune response to SARS-CoV-2. Where available, HLA class I and class II types were taken from metadata supplied by the sample provider and were not determined by assay-based typing. Results and caveats for the whole study, not just this receptor: Clinical and demographic metadata were provided uncurated, with the amount varying by source and participant.

Reading from cysteine to phenylalanine, the CDR3 counts 14 amino acids. Kept here is only the CDR3 DNA, which spans 42 bases and is read in frame from base 1. CDR1 and CDR2, looked up from the germline V gene, are SGHAT and FQNNGV. The V end loses 5 bases and the J end loses 8 bases, and a stretch of 18 bases separates them. Each collaborating institution followed its own protocols to collect whole blood in K2EDTA tubes. Collaborator samples were shipped for TCRbeta analysis as frozen whole blood, isolated PBMCs, or DNA extracted from either sample type. The source of this sequence is a human donor in a cohort sampled during active COVID-19. The sequencing sample was made of peripheral blood. This chain joins TRBV11-2 to TRBJ1-2; the D gene is possibly TRBD1, with 5 bases matching. The CDR3 reads CASSPRRRGGGYTF. In nucleotides, the sequence is TGTGCCAGCAGCCCGAGACGGAGGGGAGGAGGCTACACCTTC.